A single sample gave rise to the 32 T cell receptor beta chains below, sequenced in a study of blood T cell repertoires in COVID-19 (dated by TCRdb to 2020 to 2022). Library preparation was by the immunoSEQ multiplex PCR assay. TCRdb took this table from immuneACCESS and kept in-frame rearrangements with V and J called. Such tables lack part of the clones; where checked against another copy, unresolved V genes explain under half of the gap, and the rest is unexplained. The sample table lists about 100,000 clones, about 82% of them with a count of one. The ten largest clones represent about an eighth of the sample. The sequencing sample was made of peripheral blood. These TCRs come from a man between 45 and 60 years old with active or convalescent COVID-19.

The V call is TRBV6-1, the J call TRBJ2-1; 14 bases are shared with TRBD2. V shed 4 bases, J shed 6 bases, and the junction held 5 bases outside the gene matches. This CDR3 has 16 residues. Per the germline V gene, CDR1 is MNHNS and CDR2 is SASEGT. This chain's CDR3 is CASSGGGLAGVNEQFF. The CDR3, as DNA: TGTGCCAGCAGTGGGGGGGGACTAGCGGGAGTCAATGAGCAGTTCTTC.

This rearrangement joins TRBV2 to TRBJ1-3; possibly TRBD1 for D (5 bases). The CDR3 runs to 14 residues. Germline values: CDR1 SNHLY, CDR2 FYNNEI. V shed 7 bases and J shed 3 bases, with 13 bases lying between them. CDR3 sequence: CASTSLGDGNTIYF. The CDR3 nucleotides read TGTGCCAGCACTTCCTTAGGGGATGGAAACACCATATATTTT.

The rearrangement uses TRBV24-1 and TRBJ2-1, with 7 bases matching TRBD1. With 3 bases clipped from V and 14 bases from J, the junction kept 12 bases outside the gene matches. The CDR3 contains 14 residues. Looked up from germline, CDR1 is KGHDR and CDR2 is SFDVKD. CDR3: CATSDPTRDSPKFF. CDR3 bases: TGTGCCACCAGTGATCCTACCCGGGACAGTCCGAAGTTCTTC.

V usage is TRBV28 and J usage is TRBJ1-1, with D hard to call. Germline CDR1 MDHEN, CDR2 SYDVKM. The CDR3 spans 13 residues. The V and J ends lost 7 bases and 5 bases respectively, with 14 bases between them. For the CDR3, the DNA is TGTGCCAGCATCCCTAGGGCGGGGACTGAAGCTTTCTTT. This encodes CASIPRAGTEAFF. Looking up the rest from reference TRBV28 and TRBJ1-1 gives the full variable domain: DVKVTQSSRYLVKRTGEKVFLECVQDMDHENMFWYRQDPGLGLRLIYFSYDVKMKEKGDIPEGYSVSREKKERFSLILESASTNQTSMYLCASIPRAGTEAFFGQGTRLTVV.

This clone came up once. V usage is TRBV6-2 or TRBV6-3 and J usage is TRBJ2-6; D remains ambiguous. The ends were cut back, 5 bases at V and 0 bases at J, with 5 bases in the middle. Germline lookup yields CDR1 MNHEY and CDR2 SVGEGT. The CDR3 is 14 residues long. The CDR3 sequence is CASSQLSGANVLTF. The DNA of the CDR3 is TGTGCCAGCAGTCAACTCTCTGGGGCCAACGTCCTGACTTTC.

V gene TRBV5-1 combines with J gene TRBJ2-7; maybe TRBD1 (6 bases). The germline CDR1 and CDR2 sequences are SGHRS and YFSETQ. This CDR3 contains 15 residues. V dropped 4 bases and J dropped 0 bases, with 14 bases sitting between them. CDR3 in DNA: TGCGCCAGCAGCCCCACCGGACAGAGCTCCTACGAGCAGTACTTC. Translation gives CASSPTGQSSYEQYF.

This chain joins TRBV9 and TRBJ2-6, with a weak D call TRBD2 (5 bases). The CDR3 spans 16 residues. Germline V lookup: CDR1 SGDLS, CDR2 YYNGEE. Trimming stripped 4 bases from V and 4 bases from J, with 15 bases between. The CDR3 coding sequence is TGTGCCAGCAGCCCAGAACTAGGACCCGGGGCCAACGTCCTGACTTTC. Amino acids: CASSPELGPGANVLTF.

This clone was observed once. CDR3 loop: CASSAGLHNEQFF. CDR3 nucleotide sequence: TGCGCCAGCAGCGCGGGACTTCACAATGAGCAGTTCTTC. The V gene is TRBV5-1, the J gene TRBJ2-1; D perhaps matches TRBD2 (6 bases). The V end was cut by 4 bases, the J end by 5 bases, with 10 bases between. The CDR3 covers 13 residues. Germline CDR1 reads SGHRS; CDR2 reads YFSETQ.

This chain uses TRBV19 with TRBJ1-1, with 9 bases identical to TRBD1. Germline V gene sequence: CDR1 LNHDA, CDR2 SQIVND (reference sequence). Trimming removed 5 bases from V and 12 bases from J; junction bases left unmatched: 7. CDR3 length: 12 residues. The DNA of the CDR3 is TGTGCCAGTAGTGTTGGGACAGGGAGAACTTTCTTT. It yields the protein CASSVGTGRTFF.

On this clone itself: The sample carries other DNA sequences with the same CDR3. V is TRBV9 and J is TRBJ2-1, with 8 bases identical to TRBD2. CDR3 length: 16 amino acids. Trimming took 0 bases from V and 6 from J; bases not matched to a gene: 8. Germline CDR1 is SGDLS and CDR2 is YYNGEE. CDR3: CASSVGLAGGLNEQFF. The CDR3, as DNA: TGTGCCAGCAGCGTAGGTCTCGCGGGAGGACTCAATGAGCAGTTCTTC.

This clone was detected a few times. The rearrangement joins TRBV3-1 (or the pseudogene TRBV3-2) to TRBJ1-5; D is unresolved. CDR1 LGHDT and CDR2 YNNKEL come from the germline V gene (reference sequence). V lost 1 base and J lost 5, with 9 bases in between. The CDR3 loop spans 14 amino acids. CDR3 in amino acids: CASSQVSGDQPQHF. In DNA form, the CDR3 reads TGTGCCAGCAGCCAAGTGTCGGGAGATCAGCCCCAGCATTTT.

The chain couples TRBV27 to TRBJ2-1; D may be TRBD2 (6 bases). Germline V gene data show CDR1 as MNHEY and CDR2 as SMNVEV (reference sequence). The CDR3 contains 15 residues. The V end lost 5 bases, the J end lost 8 bases, and 19 bases lay between the germline ends. This CDR3 reads CASSPIYPRDYEQFF. CDR3 DNA sequence: TGTGCCAGCAGTCCGATATACCCCAGGGACTATGAGCAGTTCTTC.

V gene TRBV6-5 combines with J gene TRBJ2-7; TRBD1 aligns across 10 bases. After removal of 6 bases from V and 2 bases from J, the junction contained 4 bases not matched to a gene. The CDR3 covers 14 residues. Germline V lookup: CDR1 MNHEY, CDR2 SVGAGI. This CDR3 reads CASRWGTGAYEQYF. As DNA, the CDR3 is TGTGCCAGCAGATGGGGGACAGGGGCCTACGAGCAGTACTTC.

This chain uses TRBV9 with TRBJ2-3; 8 bases match TRBD1. The CDR3 is 15 amino acids. Trimming cost V 4 bases and J 4 bases; bases outside gene matches: 8. The V gene's germline CDR1 is SGDLS and CDR2 YYNGEE. CDR3 in amino acids: CASSPRTGWPDTQYF. The CDR3 DNA reads as TGTGCCAGCAGCCCCCGGACAGGGTGGCCAGATACGCAGTATTTT.

V usage is TRBV7-2 and J usage is TRBJ2-6; tentatively, D is TRBD2 (6 bases). The V gene lost 4 bases and the J gene lost 0 bases, with 7 bases spanning the gap. The germline V gene has CDR1 SGHTA and CDR2 FQGNSA. There are 15 residues in the CDR3. The CDR3: CASSSGGSGANVLTF. Written as DNA, the CDR3 is TGTGCCAGCAGCTCCGGGGGCTCTGGGGCCAACGTCCTGACTTTC.

The table lists this clone with a count of one. The chain combines TRBV2 with TRBJ1-1; 7 bases align to TRBD1. The CDR3 has 14 residues. The V segment lost 6 bases and the J segment 1 base; nucleotides outside the gene matches: 5. CDR1 is SNHLY and CDR2 is FYNNEI in the germline V gene. The CDR3 sequence is CASRDGTANTEAFF. The CDR3 DNA reads as TGTGCCAGCAGGGATGGGACAGCGAACACTGAAGCTTTCTTT. The full variable domain, completed using reference TRBV2 and TRBJ1-1, is EPEVTQTPSHQVTQMGQEVILRCVPISNHLYFYWYRQILGQKVEFLVSFYNNEISEKSEIFDDQFSVERPDGSNFTLKIRSTKLEDSAMYFCASRDGTANTEAFFGQGTRLTVV.

The chain links TRBV7-9 to TRBJ2-4; 8 bases align to TRBD1. CDR3 length equals 16 residues. Germline CDR1 reads SEHNR; CDR2 reads FQNEAQ (reference sequence). With 1 base clipped from V and 2 bases from J, the junction kept 4 bases outside the gene matches. For the CDR3, the DNA is TGTGCCAGCAGCTTAGATGACAGGGGTCCCAAAAACATTCAGTACTTC. Protein product: CASSLDDRGPKNIQYF.

The chain joins TRBV10-2 to TRBJ2-5, with D unclear. The CDR3 runs 12 residues. Trimming shortened V by 4 bases and J by 2 bases, and 5 bases separated the two germline ends. The germline CDR1 and CDR2 sequences are WSHSY and SAAADI. In DNA form, the CDR3 reads TGCGCCAGCAGTGTCGGGCAAGAGACCCAGTACTTC. Protein product: CASSVGQETQYF.

The chain has TRBV29-1 and TRBJ1-5; 8 bases map to TRBD1. CDR3 size: 14 residues. With 6 bases clipped from V and 0 bases from J, the junction kept 4 bases outside the gene matches. CDR1 and CDR2 from the germline V gene are SQVTM and ANQGSEA. CDR3 loop: CSVSDRASNQPQHF. The CDR3 nucleotides read TGCAGCGTCTCGGACAGGGCTAGCAATCAGCCCCAGCATTTT.

The chain combines TRBV28 with TRBJ2-7; 8 positions agree with TRBD1. Germline V gene data show CDR1 as MDHEN and CDR2 as SYDVKM. V shed 5 bases, J shed 5 bases, and the junction held 5 bases outside the gene matches. The CDR3 is 13 residues long. This CDR3 reads CASSPDRADEQYF. CDR3 DNA sequence: TGTGCCAGCAGTCCGGACAGGGCCGACGAGCAGTACTTC.

For this clone: Other DNA sequences in the same sample also yield this CDR3. The chain couples TRBV18 to TRBJ1-1, with TRBD1 identical over 8 bases. CDR1 is KGHSH, CDR2 LQKENI, per germline. V lost 3 bases to trimming and J lost 5 bases; unmatched junction nucleotides: 5. The CDR3 has 14 amino acids. The CDR3 nucleotides are TGTGCCAGCTCACCCGACAGGGGCGGGACTGAAGCTTTCTTT. It translates to CASSPDRGGTEAFF.

The CDR3 here is CASSSGQGFLGGYTF. The CDR3 nucleotides read TGTGCCAGCAGCTCTGGACAGGGGTTTTTGGGCGGCTACACCTTC. The J gene is TRBJ1-2, the V gene TRBV7-9; 9 bases agree with TRBD1. With V trimmed by 4 bases and J by 8 bases, 11 bases remained unmatched. Germline V gene data show CDR1 as SEHNR and CDR2 as FQNEAQ (reference sequence). The CDR3 length is 15 residues.

J is TRBJ2-1 and V is TRBV5-4; 10 positions match TRBD2. The junction had 12 bases not matched to a gene; V was cut back by 4 bases and J by 8 bases. Germline assignment: CDR1 SGHNT and CDR2 YYREEE (reference sequence). This CDR3 spans 16 amino acids. CDR3 in amino acids: CASSGARASGSDEQFF. As DNA, the CDR3 is TGTGCCAGCAGCGGGGCTCGGGCTAGCGGGAGCGATGAGCAGTTCTTC.

The chain joins TRBV19 to TRBJ1-1; D may be TRBD1 (6 bases). The CDR3 extends over 14 amino acids. Per the germline V gene, CDR1 is LNHDA and CDR2 is SQIVND (reference sequence). The V gene lost 6 bases and the J gene lost 4 bases, with 15 bases spanning the gap. The CDR3: CASSEQGRGTEAFF. CDR3 DNA: TGTGCCAGTAGCGAACAGGGAAGGGGCACTGAAGCTTTCTTT.

The chain is built from TRBV2 and TRBJ2-6; no reliable D call. Trimming pared 5 bases from V and 0 bases from J, leaving 14 bases between. The germline V gene encodes CDR1 SNHLY and CDR2 FYNNEI. This CDR3 comprises 17 residues. The CDR3 spells CASSPPRLSSGANVLTF. The CDR3 nucleotides are TGTGCCAGCAGTCCGCCCCGGTTAAGCTCTGGGGCCAACGTCCTGACTTTC.

The V call is TRBV24-1, the J call TRBJ2-3; the D is unclear. Germline V CDR1 and CDR2: KGHDR, SFDVKD. The CDR3 runs 14 residues. Between the trimmed V and J ends, which lost 0 bases and 2 bases, there was a span of 5 bases. The DNA for the CDR3 is TGTGCCACCAGTGATTTGGCGGCCACAGATACGCAGTATTTT. Encoded protein: CATSDLAATDTQYF.

CDR3 nucleotide sequence: TGTGCCAGTAGTAAACAGGGGATCAATCAGCCCCAGCATTTT. Amino acid sequence: CASSKQGINQPQHF. This chain links TRBV19 with TRBJ1-5; 7 nucleotides agree with TRBD1. Germline values: CDR1 LNHDA, CDR2 SQIVND (reference sequence). This CDR3 has 14 amino acids. The trim removed 4 bases at V and 3 bases at J, leaving 3 bases unmatched.

V and J are TRBV7-8 and TRBJ2-5, with a tentative D call TRBD1 (6 bases). This CDR3 is 14 amino acids long. With 7 bases removed from V and 5 bases from J, the gap between germline ends came to 17 bases. CDR1 is SGHVS and CDR2 is FQNEAQ in the germline V gene. This chain's CDR3 is CASTGARGEETQYF. DNA of the CDR3: TGTGCCAGCACAGGGGCCCGGGGAGAGGAGACCCAGTACTTC.

The J gene is TRBJ1-5, the V gene TRBV27; 8 bases line up with TRBD1. V lost 5 bases and J lost 6; bases outside the gene matches: 9. The CDR3 is 15 amino acids. Germline V gene lookup returns CDR1 MNHEY and CDR2 SMNVEV (reference sequence). The CDR3 DNA is TGTGCCAGCAGTCCCGGACAGGGACCTTCTCAGCCCCAGCATTTT. Its translation is CASSPGQGPSQPQHF.

This rearrangement joins TRBV6-1 to TRBJ2-5, with D tentatively TRBD2 (5 bases). CDR3 length equals 13 residues. With 1 base removed from V and 5 bases from J, the gap between germline ends came to 8 bases. The germline V gene encodes CDR1 MNHNS and CDR2 SASEGT. The CDR3 protein is CASSEGRGETQYF. CDR3 in DNA: TGTGCCAGCAGTGAAGGGCGAGGGGAGACCCAGTACTTC.

The DNA of the CDR3 is TGTGCCAGCAGAAATTCCGGGACAAATTATTCAATGGATACGCAGTATTTT. It yields the protein CASRNSGTNYSMDTQYF. This sequence joins TRBV21-1 and TRBJ2-3; the listed D gene, TRBD1, was not tested against the DNA. TRBV21-1 is a known pseudogene. This CDR3 region has 17 residues.

The chain recombines TRBV6-2 or TRBV6-3 with TRBJ2-1; D not resolved. This CDR3 has 14 amino acids. The germline CDR1 and CDR2 sequences are MNHEY and SVGEGT. The V gene lost 0 bases and the J gene lost 8 bases, with 11 bases spanning the gap. For the CDR3, the DNA is TGTGCCAGCAGTTACTCGAGTATTTTCGATGAGCAGTTCTTC. Translating it yields CASSYSSIFDEQFF.